This TCR beta chain was documented in a study of shared clonotypes between healthy human individuals. Study in general: Donors had three CD4 naive, three CD4 memory, two CD8 naive and one CD8 memory plate apiece. General observations from the study: Incomplete sequencing of sorted subsets was indicated by rarefaction despite large depth.

Comment on this clone: Its cognate antigen is unknown.

Per germline, CDR1 MGHRA and CDR2 YSYEKL. V was shortened by 3 bases and J by 7 bases, with 19 bases between the two germline ends. The CDR3 contains 15 residues. Among the donors, all were Caucasian adults who lived in Nashville, Tennessee. At a deep level, the assay was run. Sequencing was performed with immunoSEQ multiplex PCR; in TCRdb, only in-frame clones are kept and a portion is missing. In the table there are 2,500,000 or so clones, under 95% of which are singletons. V is TRBV4-1 and J is TRBJ2-7; a weak D match, TRBD2 (6 bases). The TCR was taken from a man aged 18 to 29 in good health. Some clones in this sample may be carry-over from other donors' samples. The sample was naive CD4+ T cells from PBMCs. Specified subset: CD45RA+ positively selected. CDR3 amino acids: CASSQGLRNEFEQYF. CDR3 bases: TGCGCCAGCAGCCAGGGACTCCGGAACGAGTTTGAGCAGTACTTC.